These 13 T cell receptor beta chains originate from one sample sequenced in a study of T cells in women clearing cervical HPV infection. The method was immunoSEQ multiplex PCR; TCRdb's version includes in-frame clones alone and lacks a portion of them. The sample features around 12,000 clones, with approximately 22% in its top ten. Sample: blood buffy coat. The receptors were gathered from a woman between 18 and 70 years old with a cervical HPV16 infection that either progressed to CIN3+ or cleared (not recorded which).

Concerning this clone itself: The read ends 3 residues early relative to the CDR3; the germline J gene fills the gap. The same CDR3 arises from other DNA sequences in this sample as well. The chain recombines TRBV10-3 with TRBJ2-3; TRBD1 is a possible D gene (5 bases). Germline loops: CDR1 ENHRY, CDR2 SYGVKD. Trimming took off 4 bases at V and 0 bases at J, with 8 bases between the two ends. The CDR3 is made up of 14 amino acids. The CDR3 reads CAISAGLSTDTQYF. The sequenced part of the CDR3 DNA is TGTGCCATCAGTGCAGGGCTTAGCACAGATACG.

As concerns this clone: With the read ending 3 residues before the CDR3 end, the germline J gene is used to fill in that end. The gene calls are TRBV7-6 and TRBJ1-1, with D possibly matching TRBD1 (5 bases). This CDR3 contains 14 residues. CDR1 and CDR2 (germline): SGHVS, FNYEAQ. CDR3 amino acids: CASSQGLGHYGAFF. CDR3 bases read: TGTGCCAGCAGCCAGGGCCTGGGGCACTATGGC.

Of note for this clone: Coverage ceases 3 residues before the CDR3 finishes, and the germline J gene fills in the end. The chain joins TRBV30 to TRBJ1-2, with 9 bases lining up with TRBD1. Trimming cost V 1 base and J 7 bases; bases outside gene matches: 7. CDR3 size: 14 residues. Germline CDR1 GTSNPN, CDR2 SVGIG (reference sequence). CDR3 bases read: TGTGCCTGGAGTGGGGACAGGGAAACTTTTGGC. Translating gives CAWSGDRETFG. The whole CDR3 reads CAWSGDRETFGYTF.

Regarding this clone: The read stops 3 residues short of the end of the CDR3; the missing end is completed from the germline J gene. The J gene is TRBJ1-2, the V gene TRBV20-1, with a weak D call TRBD1 (6 bases). CDR3 length: 13 amino acids. Germline CDR1 reads DFQATT; CDR2 reads SNEGSKA (reference sequence). V was shortened by 3 bases and J by 4 bases, with 12 bases between the two germline ends. The part of the CDR3 DNA that was read is TGCAGTGCTAGCCCGACAGGACTCTATGGC. It translates to CSASPTGLYG. The whole CDR3 region reads CSASPTGLYGYTF.

The covered CDR3 bases are TGTGCCAGCAGGATGGGACTAGCGGGCCAAGAGACC. It is translated as CASRMGLAGQET. The whole CDR3 protein is CASRMGLAGQETQYF. This rearrangement joins TRBV5-6 to TRBJ2-5; 12 nucleotides agree with TRBD2. The read stops 3 residues short of the end of the CDR3; the missing end is completed from the germline J gene. The CDR3 has 15 amino acids. Per the germline V gene, CDR1 is SGHDT and CDR2 is YYEEEE. The V and J ends lost 5 bases and 1 base, in that order; junction bases with no gene match: 3. Together with reference TRBV5-6 and TRBJ2-5, the CDR3 gives the full variable domain: DAGVTQSPTHLIKTRGQQVTLRCSPKSGHDTVSWYQQALGQGPQFIFQYYEEEERQRGNFPDRFSGHQFPNYSSELNVNALLLGDSALYLCASRMGLAGQETQYFGPGTRLLVL.

This clone shows up as medium-sized by frequency. CDR3 loop: CASSPPGEFGTQYF. The DNA read from the CDR3 is TGTGCCAGCTCACCACCCGGGGAATTTGGGACC. The chain is built from TRBV18 and TRBJ2-5; possibly TRBD2 for D (5 bases). The read is 3 residues too short to cover the CDR3 end, so that end is filled in from the germline J gene. The length of the CDR3 is 14 residues. The V end was cut by 0 bases, the J end by 7 bases, with 12 bases between. Germline values: CDR1 KGHSH, CDR2 LQKENI.

Note on this clone: The DNA ends 3 residues before the CDR3 does, and the rest of the CDR3 is filled in from the germline J gene. The chain recombines TRBV5-1 with TRBJ1-1, with 11 positions matching TRBD1. V gave up 4 bases and J gave up 2 bases; unmatched junction bases: 7. This CDR3 contains 16 residues. Germline CDR1 is SGHRS and CDR2 is YFSETQ. Here the CDR3 reads CASSLYRTGGNTEAFF. The CDR3 DNA, read in part, is TGCGCCAGCAGCCTATATCGGACAGGGGGCAACACTGAA.

A note on this clone: Read data end 3 residues before the CDR3 end; the end is taken from the germline J gene. The chain joins TRBV7-2 to TRBJ1-1; D gene ambiguous. This CDR3 has 12 amino acids. Germline V gives CDR1 SGHTA, CDR2 FQGNSA. CDR3 residues: CASSLDGRKAFF. The sequenced CDR3 bases are TGTGCCAGCAGCTTAGATGGGCGAAAA. The whole variable domain, filled in from reference TRBV7-2 and TRBJ1-1, reads GAGVSQSPSNKVTEKGKDVELRCDPISGHTALYWYRQSLGQGLEFLIYFQGNSAPDKSGLPSDRFSAERTGGSVSTLTIQRTQQEDSAVYLCASSLDGRKAFFGQGTRLTVV.

Regarding this clone: The DNA ends 3 residues before the CDR3 does, and the rest of the CDR3 is filled in from the germline J gene. This chain links TRBV5-1 with TRBJ2-5; 13 nucleotides match TRBD2. Germline V CDR1 and CDR2: SGHRS, YFSETQ. The CDR3 spans 15 residues. V lost 4 bases, J lost 3 bases, and 3 bases stayed unmatched. CDR3 loop: CASSPGTSGEETQYF. The part of the CDR3 DNA that was read is TGCGCCAGCAGCCCCGGGACTAGCGGGGAAGAGACC.

As to this clone: The read ends 3 residues shy of where the CDR3 ends; the end is completed using the germline J gene. This chain uses TRBV6-1 with TRBJ2-5; TRBD2 matches at 10 bases. This CDR3 is built from 16 residues. The V segment lost 1 base and the J segment 4 bases; nucleotides outside the gene matches: 6. Looked up from germline, CDR1 is MNHNS and CDR2 is SASEGT. The sequenced CDR3 bases are TGTGCCAGCAGTGAAGTGGCTAGCGGGGGACTAGAGACC. This encodes CASSEVASGGLET. The complete CDR3 reads CASSEVASGGLETQYF.

This clone counts as medium-sized by frequency. The CDR3 extends 3 residues past the end of the read, so its final part is completed from the germline J gene. The chain joins TRBV7-9 to TRBJ2-1; TRBD1 might be the D (6 bases). The V end lost 4 bases, the J end lost 5 bases, and 6 bases lay between the germline ends. CDR3 length equals 12 residues. Germline CDR1 SEHNR, CDR2 FQNEAQ (reference sequence). The CDR3 DNA, read in part, is TGTGCCAGCAGCTGGGACAACAATGAG. Amino acid sequence: CASSWDNNE. In full, the CDR3 is CASSWDNNEQFF.

Concerning this clone itself: The read halts 3 residues ahead of the CDR3 end, with the missing end drawn from the germline J gene. The rearrangement uses TRBV18 and TRBJ2-1; possibly TRBD2 for D (6 bases). Germline assignment: CDR1 KGHSH and CDR2 LQKENI. The CDR3 spans 16 residues. Trimming shortened V by 0 bases and J by 5 bases, and 14 bases separated the two germline ends. The CDR3 sequence is CASSPPNGGVHNEQFF. Partial CDR3 DNA: TGTGCCAGCTCACCACCTAACGGGGGAGTACACAATGAG.

Concerning this clone itself: From the germline J gene comes the end of the CDR3, since the read stops 3 residues before it. The J gene is TRBJ1-2, the V gene TRBV2; TRBD1 matches 8 bases. V lost 4 bases, J lost 6 bases, and 10 bases stayed unmatched. Germline values: CDR1 SNHLY, CDR2 FYNNEI. The CDR3 consists of 15 residues. The CDR3 is CASSVRQGKGDGYTF. The sequenced part of the CDR3 DNA is TGTGCCAGCAGTGTAAGACAGGGGAAGGGAGATGGC.